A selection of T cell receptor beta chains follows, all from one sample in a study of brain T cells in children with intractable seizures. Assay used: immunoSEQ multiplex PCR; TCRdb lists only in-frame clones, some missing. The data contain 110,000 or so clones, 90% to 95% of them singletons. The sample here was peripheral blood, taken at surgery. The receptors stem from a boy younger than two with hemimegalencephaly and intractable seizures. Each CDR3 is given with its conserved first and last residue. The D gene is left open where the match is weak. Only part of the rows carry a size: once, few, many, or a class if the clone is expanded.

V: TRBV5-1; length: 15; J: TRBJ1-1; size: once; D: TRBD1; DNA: TGCGCCAGCAGCCATCCACAGGGGGCGAGCACTGAAGCTTTCTTT; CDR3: CASSHPQGASTEAFF
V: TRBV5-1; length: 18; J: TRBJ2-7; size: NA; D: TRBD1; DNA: TGCGCCAGCAGCTTGGCGGGGGGACAGGGTAGGCCTGCATACGAGCAGTACTTC; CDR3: CASSLAGGQGRPAYEQYF
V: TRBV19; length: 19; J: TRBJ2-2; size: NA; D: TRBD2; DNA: TGTGCCAGTAGTATAAAGGGCTTAACGGGAGGCTTGACCACCGGGGAGCTGTTTTTT; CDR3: CASSIKGLTGGLTTGELFF
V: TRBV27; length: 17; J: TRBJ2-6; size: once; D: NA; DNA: TGTGCCAGCACCTCGGCAGGATACCGCTCTGGGGCCAACGTCCTGACTTTC; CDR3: CASTSAGYRSGANVLTF
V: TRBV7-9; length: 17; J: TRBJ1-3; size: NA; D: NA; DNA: TGTGCCAGCAGCCTACCACTAGCACCCTTCTCTGGAAACACCATATATTTT; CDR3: CASSLPLAPFSGNTIYF
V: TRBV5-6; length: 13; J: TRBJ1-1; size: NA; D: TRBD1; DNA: TGTGCCAGCAGCGGACAGGACAGGCTGGGAGCTTTCTTT; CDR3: CASSGQDRLGAFF
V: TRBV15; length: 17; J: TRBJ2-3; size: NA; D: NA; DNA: TGTGCCACCAGCGCCAAGGGCGGGACCCCCCACACAAGTACGCAGTATTTT; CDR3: CATSAKGGTPHTSTQYF
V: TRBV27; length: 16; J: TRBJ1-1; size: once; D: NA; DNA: TGTGCCAGCAGTCCGCGTTTTGGTCGTCTGGGCACTGAAGCTTTCTTT; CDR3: CASSPRFGRLGTEAFF
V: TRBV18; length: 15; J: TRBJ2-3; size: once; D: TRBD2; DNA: TGTGCCAGCTCACCTAGGCGGGAGGTCACAGATACGCAGTATTTT; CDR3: CASSPRREVTDTQYF
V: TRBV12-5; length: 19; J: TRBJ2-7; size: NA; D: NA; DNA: TGTGCTAGTGGTTTGGCGACGGGGGACGGGTCCCCCTACTCCTACGAGCAGTACTTC; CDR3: CASGLATGDGSPYSYEQYF
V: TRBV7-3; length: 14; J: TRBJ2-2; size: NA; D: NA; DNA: TGTGCCAGCAGCTACTCACTAGCTACCGGGGAGCTGTTTTTT; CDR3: CASSYSLATGELFF
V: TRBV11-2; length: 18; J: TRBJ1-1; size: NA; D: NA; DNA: TGTGCCAGCAGCCTTTTCCGGGACCTCGGGCACAGGAACACTGAAGCTTTCTTT; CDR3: CASSLFRDLGHRNTEAFF
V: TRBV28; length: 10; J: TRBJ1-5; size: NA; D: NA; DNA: TGTGCCGGGGGACCCGGGCCCCAGCATTTT; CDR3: CAGGPGPQHF
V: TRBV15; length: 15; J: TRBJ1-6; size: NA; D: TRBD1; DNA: TGTGCCACAGGGGACAGGGCGACCTATAATTCACCCCTCCACTTT; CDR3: CATGDRATYNSPLHF
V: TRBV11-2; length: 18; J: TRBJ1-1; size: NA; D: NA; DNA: TGTGCCAGCACCTTGATCCGGGACCCCCGGACCTGGAACACTGAAGCTTTCTTT; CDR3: CASTLIRDPRTWNTEAFF
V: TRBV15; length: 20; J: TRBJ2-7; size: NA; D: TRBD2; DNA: TGTGCCACCAGCAGAGATTTGTTAGCGGGAGGGCGTTTTTCCTCCTACGAGCAGTACTTC; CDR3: CATSRDLLAGGRFSSYEQYF
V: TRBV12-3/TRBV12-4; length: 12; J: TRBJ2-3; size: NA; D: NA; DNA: TGTGCCAGCAAACAGATCACAGATACGCAGTATTTT; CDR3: CASKQITDTQYF
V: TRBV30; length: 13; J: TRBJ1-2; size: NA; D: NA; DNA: TGTGCCTGGCAGGGGTTCCTAGGGGATGGCTACACCTTC; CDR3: CAWQGFLGDGYTF
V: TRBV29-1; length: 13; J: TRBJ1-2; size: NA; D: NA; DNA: TGCAGCGTTGAAGCCGGATGGGGTTATGGCTACACCTTC; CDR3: CSVEAGWGYGYTF
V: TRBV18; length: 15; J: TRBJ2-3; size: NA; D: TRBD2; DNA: TGTGCCAGCTCCCCCACTAGCGGGGCTACAGATACGCAGTATTTT; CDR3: CASSPTSGATDTQYF
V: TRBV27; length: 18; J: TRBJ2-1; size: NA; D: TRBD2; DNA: TGTGCCAGCAGTTTAGTACTAGCGGGAGGACCGTCCTACAATGAGCAGTTCTTC; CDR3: CASSLVLAGGPSYNEQFF
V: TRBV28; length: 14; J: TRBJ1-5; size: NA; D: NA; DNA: TGTGCCAGCAGTGCGGCGGGGGCTTGGCAGCCCCAGCATTTT; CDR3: CASSAAGAWQPQHF
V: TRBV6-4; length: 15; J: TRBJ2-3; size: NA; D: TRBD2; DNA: TGTGCCAGCAGTGAAGGAGTAGCGGGGGGAGATACGCAGTATTTT; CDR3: CASSEGVAGGDTQYF
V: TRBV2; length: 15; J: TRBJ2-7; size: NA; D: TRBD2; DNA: TGTGCCAGCAGCCGGACGGGACTAGCGGGACTCGAGCAGTACTTC; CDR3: CASSRTGLAGLEQYF
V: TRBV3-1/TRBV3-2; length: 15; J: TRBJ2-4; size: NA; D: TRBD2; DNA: TGTGCCAGCAGCCAGCAACTAGCGGGAGCTGGCATTCAGTACTTC; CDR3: CASSQQLAGAGIQYF
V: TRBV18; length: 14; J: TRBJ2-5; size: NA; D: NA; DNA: TGTGCCAGCTCACCACCGGTATTAAGAGAGACCCAGTACTTC; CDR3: CASSPPVLRETQYF
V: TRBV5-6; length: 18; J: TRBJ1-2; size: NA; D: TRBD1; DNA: TGTGCCAGCAGCCATACAAGGGGGCTCAAGCTTTTAAACTATGGCTACACCTTC; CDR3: CASSHTRGLKLLNYGYTF
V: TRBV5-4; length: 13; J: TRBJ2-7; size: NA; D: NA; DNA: TGTGCCAGCAGCAACGGGGCAGACTACGAGCAGTACTTC; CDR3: CASSNGADYEQYF
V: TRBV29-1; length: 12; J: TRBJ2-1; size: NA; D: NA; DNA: TGCAGCGCCGCAAGTGGGTGGGACGAGCAGTTCTTC; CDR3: CSAASGWDEQFF
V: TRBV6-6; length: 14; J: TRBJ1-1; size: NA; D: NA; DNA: TGTGCCAGCAGTTATTTGGGGGAGAACACTGAAGCTTTCTTT; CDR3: CASSYLGENTEAFF
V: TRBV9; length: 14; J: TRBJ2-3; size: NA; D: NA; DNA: TGTGCCAGCAGCCCAGGGGGGCGTACAGATACGCAGTATTTT; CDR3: CASSPGGRTDTQYF